A single sample gave rise to the 8 T cell receptor beta chains below, sequenced in a study of tumor-infiltrating lymphocytes in primary liver carcinoma. Blood RNA was derived from unsorted whole blood, and germline DNA was extracted too. A constant-region primer primed TCR beta cDNA synthesis from about 0.55 ug of total RNA. Construction of TCR beta libraries relied on three successive nested multiplex PCR rounds employing slightly modified ARM-PCR. Amplification in the first two PCR rounds was performed using TRBV1-TRBV30 forward primers and a C-beta reverse primer for roughly 10 cycles each. TCRdb ran MiXCR on the multiplex PCR reads and lists one entry per CDR3 protein. Seen here are fewer than 350,000 distinct CDR3 sequences, less than 65% observed once, and the top ten hold 5% to 6.5%. Sequencing used peripheral blood. Every receptor here comes from a middle-aged man with primary liver carcinoma and hepatitis B virus infection.

A word on this clonotype: The CDR3 carries no conserved terminal phenylalanine or tryptophan, so it likely arises from a read error. The chain couples TRBV11-2 to TRBJ2-5; D is perhaps TRBD1 (6 bases). This CDR3 is built from 14 residues. From germline, CDR1 is SGHAT and CDR2 FQNNGV. Here the CDR3 reads CANSFTTGVETQYL. The CDR3 region has the DNA TGTGCCAACAGCTTTACGACAGGCGTTGAGACCCAGTACTTG.

The chain links TRBV11-2 to TRBJ2-2; 7 bases match TRBD1. The CDR3 extends over 20 amino acids. J gave up 0 bases and V 4 bases, and 17 bases lay outside the gene matches. Germline V gene lookup returns CDR1 SGHAT and CDR2 FQNNGV. The CDR3 DNA sequence: TGTGCCAGCAGCTCGTTCGTCAGGATGACAGGGCGGACGAACACCGGGGAGCTGTTTTTT. This gives the protein CASSSFVRMTGRTNTGELFF.

The chain is built from TRBV7-9 and TRBJ2-7, with D hard to call. Between the trimmed V and J ends, which lost 7 bases and 3 bases, there was a span of 19 bases. CDR3 size: 15 residues. In germline, CDR1 is SEHNR, CDR2 FQNEAQ (reference sequence). DNA for the CDR3: TGTGCCAGCATCCCCAAATACGATCCTAGCTACGAGCAGTACTTC. Protein: CASIPKYDPSYEQYF.

This clonotype was detected a few times. The chain is built from TRBV30 and TRBJ2-2; D is unresolved. Trimming took 1 base from V and 4 from J, leaving 10 bases between them. Per germline, CDR1 GTSNPN and CDR2 SVGIG (reference sequence). The CDR3 has 14 amino acids. The CDR3 coding sequence is TGTGCCTGGAGTGGCAGAAGGGTCACCGGGGAGCTGTTTTTT. The encoded protein is CAWSGRRVTGELFF.

To note about this clonotype: The final CDR3 position lacks the conserved phenylalanine or tryptophan, pointing to a likely read error. The V and J genes are TRBV6-5 and TRBJ1-2; D gene unclear. The CDR3 has 14 residues. Germline assignment: CDR1 MNHEY and CDR2 SVGAGI. Trimming took 0 bases from V and 3 from J, leaving 8 bases between them. CDR3 nucleotide sequence: TGTGCCAGCAGTTACTCCGGAGAATACTATGGCTACACCTTG. Translated: CASSYSGEYYGYTL.

This sequence joins TRBV20-1 and TRBJ2-2; D unresolved. Looked up from germline, CDR1 is DFQATT and CDR2 is SNEGSKA (reference sequence). There are 13 residues in the CDR3. Trimming removed 8 bases at V and 1 base at J, with 11 bases between. The CDR3 is CSTYWKNTGELFF. Written as DNA, the CDR3 is TGCAGTACATACTGGAAGAACACCGGGGAGCTGTTTTTT.

To note about this clonotype: The junction departs from the called germline gene at one end, perhaps through a read error. The chain joins TRBV4-2 to TRBJ1-4; D unclear. This CDR3 is built from 14 residues. The germline CDR1 and CDR2 sequences are LGHNA and YNFKEQ. The CDR3, as DNA: TGTGCCAGCAGTCGGGGAGAGGATCGCGAAAAAGTGTTTTTT. It codes for CASSRGEDREKVFF.

Comment on this clonotype: The missing conserved phenylalanine or tryptophan at the end of this CDR3 makes a read error likely. V gene TRBV11-3 combines with J gene TRBJ1-1; D unresolved. This CDR3 spans 13 amino acids. The germline V gene has CDR1 SGHNT and CDR2 YENEEA. The CDR3 sequence: CVSSLVRETEAFL. CDR3 coding DNA: TGTGTCAGCAGCTTAGTCCGGGAGACTGAAGCTTTCCTT.